This TCR beta chain comes out of a study of T-cell reconstitution after alpha-beta-depleted transplantation in children. Study-level findings and limits: In patients about two months after transplant, alpha-beta T cells reportedly arose from several hundred expanded graft clones. Surviving recipient T cells and intrathymic progenitors accounted for some patients' high TCRbeta diversity at day 60. At one year after transplant, newly produced T cells mostly accounted for T-cell counts and diversity.

Germline V gene sequence: CDR1 MNHEY, CDR2 SVGEGT. V lost 6 bases, J lost 8 bases, and 18 bases lay in between. The CDR3 sequence is 14 residues long. Preparation of the TCRbeta library was carried out with unique molecular identifiers. Each CDR3 protein is one row after TCRdb ran MiXCR on the PCR reads. Found here are about 900,000 distinct CDR3 sequences, about 31% of them singletons; the top ten hold 25% to 35%. In regard to this clonotype: The antigen is unknown.

The specimen was PBMCs, mostly from graft donor cells, collected 360 days after TCRalphabeta/CD19-depleted stem cell transplant. This chain connects TRBV6-2 or TRBV6-3 to TRBJ2-3; D unclear. The sequence derives from a boy under three years old who had a stem cell transplant for SCID, so the T cells may come from the graft donor. CDR3 region: CASSTHLLARTQYF. For the CDR3, the DNA is TGTGCCAGCAGCACCCACTTACTCGCGCGTACGCAGTATTTT.